These T cell receptor beta chains were read from a single sample in a study of shared clonotypes between healthy human individuals. Libraries were prepared by immunoSEQ multiplex PCR; TCRdb keeps only in-frame clonotypes and omits some of them. Of about 2.1 million clones listed, more than 85% are singletons. Sequenced input: naive CD8+ T cells from PBMCs. The source is a man in his late teens or twenties in good health. Some clones in this sample may be carry-over from other donors' samples. Each CDR3 is given with its conserved first and last residue. The D gene is left open where the match is weak. Size values are once, few and many counts, or a class for expanded clones, and some rows have none.

j_call v_call clone_size d_call cdr3_nt cdr3_aa
TRBJ1-1 TRBV4-3 . . TGCGCCAGCAGCCAAGAGCGACCGGGGATAACTTTCTTT CASSQERPGITFF
TRBJ1-5 TRBV10-3 . . TGTGCCATCAGTGAGTCGTTCTTTCAGGGCCTGTGGCATTTT CAISESFFQGLWHF
TRBJ1-3 TRBV6-4 . . TGTGCCAGCAGTCGGGACATCGCGGGAAACACCATATATTTT CASSRDIAGNTIYF
TRBJ2-3 TRBV5-8 . TRBD1 TGTGCCAGCAGCTTGGGGACAGGGGAAGATACGCAGTATTTT CASSLGTGEDTQYF
TRBJ1-1 TRBV19 . . TGTGCCAGTAGTATTTTCGCCTTGAACACTGAAGCTTTCTTT CASSIFALNTEAFF
TRBJ2-7 TRBV7-9 . . TGTGCCAGCAGCTTGACAGCCACCTACGAGCAGTACTTC CASSLTATYEQYF
TRBJ1-2 TRBV4-3 few . TGCGCCAGCAGCCAGGGTCTGGACGGGCGTTCTGGCTACACCTTC CASSQGLDGRSGYTF
TRBJ2-7 TRBV28 . . TGTGCCAGCAGTTTTCAACGAGGTGGCTCCTACGAGCAGTACTTC CASSFQRGGSYEQYF
TRBJ2-5 TRBV9 . TRBD2 TGTGCCAGCAGTCGTAGCGGGGCGTACCAAGAGACCCAGTACTTC CASSRSGAYQETQYF
TRBJ2-7 TRBV7-9 once TRBD1 TGTGCCAGCAGCCCATTAAGGGGGACAGGGCGTCACGAGCAGTACTTC CASSPLRGTGRHEQYF
TRBJ2-1 TRBV4-3 . TRBD2 TGCGCCAGCAGCCAAGTTGCCGGGAGGGCCGAGAATGAGCAGTTCTTC CASSQVAGRAENEQFF
TRBJ1-1 TRBV19 . . TGTGCCAGTAGAGAGTGGGAGAACACTGAAGCTTTCTTT CASREWENTEAFF
TRBJ1-2 TRBV30 once . TGTGCCTGGAGTGTACACGGATTATACGGCTACACCTTC CAWSVHGLYGYTF
TRBJ2-2 TRBV7-9 . . TGTGCCAGCAGTTCCCAGAGTTGGGGGGAGCTGTTTTTT CASSSQSWGELFF
TRBJ2-2 TRBV27 . TRBD2 TGTGCCAGCAGTTTGGAGCGGGAGGCGAACACCGGGGAGCTGTTTTTT CASSLEREANTGELFF
TRBJ2-3 TRBV7-9 . TRBD2 TGTGCCGGGGGGGTAGGGCTCTCTTCCACAGATACGCAGTATTTT CAGGVGLSSTDTQYF
TRBJ1-5 TRBV19 . . TGTGCCAGTAAGGTCGGGGTTAGCAATCAGCCCCAGCATTTT CASKVGVSNQPQHF
TRBJ1-1 TRBV2 . . TGTGCCAGCAGTGAGGAGCCGGGCATAGCTGCTGAAGCTTTCTTT CASSEEPGIAAEAFF
TRBJ2-3 TRBV11-2 . . TGTGCTTCAAAAGGGGGGGGCACAGATACGCAGTATTTT CASKGGGTDTQYF
TRBJ1-1 TRBV28 . . TGTGCCAGCAGAAACTCCCTGGTGGCAGCTTTCTTT CASRNSLVAAFF
TRBJ2-1 TRBV11-2 . . TGTGCCAGCAGCTTACCAGGCACCCTTTCCTACAATGAGCAGTTCTTC CASSLPGTLSYNEQFF
TRBJ1-2 TRBV4-1 . TRBD1 TGCGCCAGCAGCCAAGAAGGGACAGTTAACTATGGCTACACCTTC CASSQEGTVNYGYTF
TRBJ2-1 TRBV13 . TRBD2 TGTGCCAGCAGCTCGAACGGACTAGTAGGCTACAATGAGCAGTTCTTC CASSSNGLVGYNEQFF
TRBJ1-4 TRBV27 . . TGTGCCAGCGGACTCTCGCCGCCCACTCCGGATAGGGATGAAAAACTGTTTTTT CASGLSPPTPDRDEKLFF
TRBJ2-7 TRBV10-3 . . TGTGCCATCAGTGGGCCGAACTCCTACGAGCAGTACTTC CAISGPNSYEQYF
TRBJ2-7 TRBV4-3 . . TGCGCCAGCAGCCAAGATGGTAGAAGCTTCTACGAGCAGTACTTC CASSQDGRSFYEQYF
TRBJ2-7 TRBV7-2 . . TGTGCCAGCAGACCCTTTAGTTGGCTCTCCGAATCCTACGAGCAGTACTTC CASRPFSWLSESYEQYF
TRBJ2-3 TRBV28 . . TGTGCCAGCGGGCGGGAACTCACAGATACGCAGTATTTT CASGRELTDTQYF
TRBJ2-7 TRBV29-1 . . TGCAGCGTTATACTACATTATCCGTACGAGCAGTACTTC CSVILHYPYEQYF
TRBJ1-1 TRBV27 . . TGTGCCAGCAAGGTGAACACTGAAGCTTTCTTT CASKVNTEAFF
TRBJ2-3 TRBV9 . TRBD2 TGTGCCAGCAGCGCACCGGCTAGCGGGAGGGCCTTCACAGATACGCAGTATTTT CASSAPASGRAFTDTQYF
TRBJ1-5 TRBV19 . . TGTGCCAGTAGTATAGGCGGGCCGCGGGGGCCCCAGCATTTT CASSIGGPRGPQHF
TRBJ2-7 TRBV30 . . TGTGCCTGGAGTAAGATGGGGTCCGCCTACGAGCAGTACTTC CAWSKMGSAYEQYF
TRBJ2-2 TRBV5-1 . TRBD2 TGCGCCAGCAGCTTAAAGTTAACCGGGACTACTTACTCCGGGGAGCTGTTTTTT CASSLKLTGTTYSGELFF
TRBJ2-7 TRBV5-1 . . TGCGCCAGCAGCTTGAATCGGTACGAGCAGTACTTC CASSLNRYEQYF